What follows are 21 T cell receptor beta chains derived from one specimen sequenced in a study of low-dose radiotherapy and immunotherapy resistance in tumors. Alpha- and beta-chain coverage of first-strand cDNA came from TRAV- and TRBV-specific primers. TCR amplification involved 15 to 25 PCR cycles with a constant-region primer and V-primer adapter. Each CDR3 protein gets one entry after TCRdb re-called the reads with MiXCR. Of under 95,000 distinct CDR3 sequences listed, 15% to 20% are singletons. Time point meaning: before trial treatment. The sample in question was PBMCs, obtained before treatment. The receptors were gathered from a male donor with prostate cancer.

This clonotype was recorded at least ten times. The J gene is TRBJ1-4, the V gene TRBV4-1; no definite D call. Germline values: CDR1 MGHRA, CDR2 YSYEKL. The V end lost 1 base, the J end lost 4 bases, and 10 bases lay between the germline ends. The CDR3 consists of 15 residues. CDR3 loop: CASSQVNTNNEKLFF. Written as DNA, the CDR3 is TGCGCCAGCAGCCAAGTTAACACCAATAATGAAAAACTGTTTTTT.

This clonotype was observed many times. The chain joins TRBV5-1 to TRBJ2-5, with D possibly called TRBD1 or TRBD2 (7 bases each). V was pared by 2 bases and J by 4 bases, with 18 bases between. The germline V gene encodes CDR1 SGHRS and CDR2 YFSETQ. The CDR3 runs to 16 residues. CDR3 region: CASSFRDSGRGETQYF. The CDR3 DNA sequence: TGCGCCAGCAGCTTCCGGGACAGTGGGAGGGGAGAGACCCAGTACTTC.

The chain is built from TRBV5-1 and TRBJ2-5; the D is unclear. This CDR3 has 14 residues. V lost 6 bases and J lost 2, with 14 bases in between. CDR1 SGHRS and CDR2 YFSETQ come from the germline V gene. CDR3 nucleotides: TGCGCCAGCAAGGATACTGGATCTCAAGAGACCCAGTACTTC. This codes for CASKDTGSQETQYF.

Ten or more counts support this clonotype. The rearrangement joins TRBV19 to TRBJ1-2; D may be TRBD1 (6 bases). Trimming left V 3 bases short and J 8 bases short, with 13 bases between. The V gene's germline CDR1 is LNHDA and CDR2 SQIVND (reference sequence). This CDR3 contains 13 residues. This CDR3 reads CASSITTGQGYTF. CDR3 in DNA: TGTGCCAGTAGTATTACCACAGGGCAGGGCTACACCTTC. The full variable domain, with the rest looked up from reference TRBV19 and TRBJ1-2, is DGGITQSPKYLFRKEGQNVTLSCEQNLNHDAMYWYRQDPGQGLRLIYYSQIVNDFQKGDIAEGYSVSREKKESFPLTVTSAQKNPTAFYLCASSITTGQGYTFGSGTRLTVV.

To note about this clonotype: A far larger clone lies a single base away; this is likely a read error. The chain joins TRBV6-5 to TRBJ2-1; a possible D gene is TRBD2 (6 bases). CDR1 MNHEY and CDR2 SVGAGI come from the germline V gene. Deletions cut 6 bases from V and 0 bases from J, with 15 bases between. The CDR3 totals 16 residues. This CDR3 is CASRQLAHNSYNEQFF. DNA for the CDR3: TGTGCCAGCAGGCAACTAGCCCATAACTCCTACAATGAGCAGTTCTTC.

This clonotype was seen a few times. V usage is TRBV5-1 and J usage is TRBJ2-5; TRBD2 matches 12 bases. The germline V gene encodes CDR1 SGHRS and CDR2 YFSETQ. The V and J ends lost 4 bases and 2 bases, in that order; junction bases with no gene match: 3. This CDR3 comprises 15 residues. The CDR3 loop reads CASSVTSGGQETQYF. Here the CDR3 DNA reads TGCGCCAGCAGCGTGACTAGCGGGGGACAAGAGACCCAGTACTTC.

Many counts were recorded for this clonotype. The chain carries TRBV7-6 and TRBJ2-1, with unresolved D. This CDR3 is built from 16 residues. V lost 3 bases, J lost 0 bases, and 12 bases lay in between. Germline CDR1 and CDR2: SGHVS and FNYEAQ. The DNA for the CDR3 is TGTGCCAGCAGCTTCAAGTTGCAAAGCTCCTACAATGAGCAGTTCTTC. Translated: CASSFKLQSSYNEQFF.

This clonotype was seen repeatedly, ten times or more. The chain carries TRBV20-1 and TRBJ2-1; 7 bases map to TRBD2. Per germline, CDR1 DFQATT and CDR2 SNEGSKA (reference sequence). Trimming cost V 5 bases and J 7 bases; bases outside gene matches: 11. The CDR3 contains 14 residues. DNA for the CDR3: TGCAGTGCTTGGCCGCCTAGCGGAGATAATGAGCAGTTCTTC. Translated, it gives CSAWPPSGDNEQFF.

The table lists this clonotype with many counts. As DNA, the CDR3 is TGTGCCAGCAGCACCCAGGGCGCAGGAAACACCATATATTTT. It encodes CASSTQGAGNTIYF. The chain couples TRBV13 to TRBJ1-3; the D gene is possibly TRBD1 (5 bases). Germline V CDR1 and CDR2: PRHDT, FYEKMQ (reference sequence). V was trimmed by 5 bases and J by 4 bases, leaving 12 bases between them. This CDR3 has 14 residues.

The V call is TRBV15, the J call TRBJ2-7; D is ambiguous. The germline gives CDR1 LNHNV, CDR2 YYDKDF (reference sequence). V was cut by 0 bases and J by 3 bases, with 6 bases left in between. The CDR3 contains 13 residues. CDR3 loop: CATSRDRSYEQYF. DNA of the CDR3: TGTGCCACCAGCAGAGATCGGAGCTACGAGCAGTACTTC.

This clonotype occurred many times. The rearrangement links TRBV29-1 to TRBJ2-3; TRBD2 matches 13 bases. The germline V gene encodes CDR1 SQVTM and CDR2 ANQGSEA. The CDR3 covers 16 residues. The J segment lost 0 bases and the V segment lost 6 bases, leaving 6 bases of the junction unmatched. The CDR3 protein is CSVDRTSGGSTDTQYF. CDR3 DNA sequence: TGCAGCGTCGATCGGACTAGCGGGGGAAGCACAGATACGCAGTATTTT.

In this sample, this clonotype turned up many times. CDR3 residues: CATTDRGNQPQHF. As DNA, the CDR3 is TGTGCCACCACGGACAGGGGTAATCAGCCCCAGCATTTT. This chain uses TRBV6-2 or TRBV6-3 with TRBJ1-5; 9 bases match TRBD1. The V gene end was trimmed by 10 bases and the J gene end by 4 bases; junction bases not matched to a gene: 5. Germline loops: CDR1 MNHEY, CDR2 SVGEGT. The CDR3 consists of 13 residues.

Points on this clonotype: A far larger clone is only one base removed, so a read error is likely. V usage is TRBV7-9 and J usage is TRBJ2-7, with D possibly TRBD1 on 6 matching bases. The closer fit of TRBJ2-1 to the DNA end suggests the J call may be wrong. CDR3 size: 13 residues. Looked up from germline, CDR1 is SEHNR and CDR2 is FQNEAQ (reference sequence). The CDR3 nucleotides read TGTGCCAGCAGCCCCGGGACATTTAATGAGCAGTTCTTC. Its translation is CASSPGTFNEQFF.

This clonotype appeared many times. In nucleotides, the CDR3 is TGTGCCAGCTTTAGGGCCGGGACCGCAAATGAGCAGTTCTTC. Amino acid sequence: CASFRAGTANEQFF. J is TRBJ2-1 and V is TRBV12-3 or TRBV12-4; D might be TRBD1 or TRBD2, each matching 5 bases. This CDR3 is built from 14 residues. Trimming stripped 8 bases from V and 7 bases from J, with 18 bases between.

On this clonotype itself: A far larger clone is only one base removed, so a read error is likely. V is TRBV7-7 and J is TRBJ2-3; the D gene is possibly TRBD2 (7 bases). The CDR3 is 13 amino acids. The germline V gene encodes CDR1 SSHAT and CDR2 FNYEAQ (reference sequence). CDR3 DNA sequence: TGTGTCAGCAGCCTGGGCGGGGGCGATACGCAGTATTTT. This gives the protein CVSSLGGGDTQYF.

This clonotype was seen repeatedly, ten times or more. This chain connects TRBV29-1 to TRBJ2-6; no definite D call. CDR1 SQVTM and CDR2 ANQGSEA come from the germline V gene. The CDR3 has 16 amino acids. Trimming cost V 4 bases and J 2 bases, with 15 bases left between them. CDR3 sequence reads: CSVATPRMAGANVLTF. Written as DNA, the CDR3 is TGCAGCGTTGCCACACCCCGAATGGCTGGGGCCAACGTCCTGACTTTC.

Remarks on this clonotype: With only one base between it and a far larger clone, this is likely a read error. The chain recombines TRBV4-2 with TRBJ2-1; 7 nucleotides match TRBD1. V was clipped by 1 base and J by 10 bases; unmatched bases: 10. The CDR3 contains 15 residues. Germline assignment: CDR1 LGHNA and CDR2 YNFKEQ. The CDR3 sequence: CASSQGPGTVYEQFF. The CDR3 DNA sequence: TGTGCCAGCAGCCAAGGGCCGGGGACAGTATACGAGCAGTTCTTC.

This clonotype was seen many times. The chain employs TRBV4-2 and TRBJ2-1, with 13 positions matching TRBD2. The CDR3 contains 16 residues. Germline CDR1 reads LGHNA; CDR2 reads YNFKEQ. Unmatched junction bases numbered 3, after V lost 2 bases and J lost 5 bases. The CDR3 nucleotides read TGTGCCAGCAGCCAAACTAGCGGGGGGGCCGACAATGAGCAGTTCTTC. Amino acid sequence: CASSQTSGGADNEQFF.

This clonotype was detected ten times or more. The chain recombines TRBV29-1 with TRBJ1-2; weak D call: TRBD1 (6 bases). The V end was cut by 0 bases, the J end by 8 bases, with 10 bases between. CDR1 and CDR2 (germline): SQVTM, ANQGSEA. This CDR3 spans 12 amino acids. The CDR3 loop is CSVEDIRGGYTF. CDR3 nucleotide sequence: TGCAGCGTTGAAGATATCAGGGGAGGCTACACCTTC.

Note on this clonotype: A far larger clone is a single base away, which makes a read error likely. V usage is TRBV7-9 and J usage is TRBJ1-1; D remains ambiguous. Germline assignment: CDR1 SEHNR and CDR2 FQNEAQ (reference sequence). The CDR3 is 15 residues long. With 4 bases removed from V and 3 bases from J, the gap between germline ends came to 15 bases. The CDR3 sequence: CASSSLRVKDTEAFF. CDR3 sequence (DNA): TGTGCCAGCAGCTCGCTCCGGGTCAAGGACACTGAAGCTTTCTTT. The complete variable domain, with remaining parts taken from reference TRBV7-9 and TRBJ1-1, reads DTGVSQNPRHKITKRGQNVTFRCDPISEHNRLYWYRQTLGQGPEFLTYFQNEAQLEKSRLLSDRFSAERPKGSFSTLEIQRTEQGDSAMYLCASSSLRVKDTEAFFGQGTRLTVV.

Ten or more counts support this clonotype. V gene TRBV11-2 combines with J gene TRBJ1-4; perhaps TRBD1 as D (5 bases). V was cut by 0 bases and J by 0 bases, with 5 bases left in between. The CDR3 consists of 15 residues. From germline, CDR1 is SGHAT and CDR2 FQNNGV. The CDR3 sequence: CASSLDRATNEKLFF. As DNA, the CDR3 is TGTGCCAGCAGCTTAGACAGGGCAACTAATGAAAAACTGTTTTTT.